One and the same sample provided the 11 T cell receptor beta chains below, sequenced in a study of blood T cell repertoires in COVID-19. The assay was immunoSEQ multiplex PCR, and TCRdb's table has in-frame clones only and misses some. Of 400,000 to 550,000 clones listed, around 89% were seen once; the top ten hold over 4%. The sequenced material came from peripheral blood. These receptors originate from a woman younger than 45 with acute or convalescent COVID-19.

This chain uses TRBV11-2 with TRBJ1-6; D call uncertain. The length of the CDR3 is 14 residues. V was cut by 2 bases and J by 7 bases, with 9 bases left in between. CDR1 is SGHAT, CDR2 FQNNGV, per germline. CDR3 sequence (DNA): TGTGCCAGCAGCTTACCCAGAAGAAATTCACCCCTCCACTTT. The encoded protein is CASSLPRRNSPLHF.

V gene TRBV3-1 (or the pseudogene TRBV3-2) combines with J gene TRBJ1-2; D may be TRBD1 (5 bases). Germline lookup yields CDR1 LGHDT and CDR2 YNNKEL (reference sequence). V gave up 0 bases and J gave up 3 bases, with 20 bases separating them. CDR3 length: 18 residues. For the CDR3, the DNA is TGTGCCAGCAGCCAAGATGGAGGGGTAGGAGGGACCCACTATGGCTACACCTTC. This codes for CASSQDGGVGGTHYGYTF.

The chain combines TRBV4-1 with TRBJ1-2; D ambiguous. Germline V gives CDR1 MGHRA, CDR2 YSYEKL. The CDR3 consists of 18 residues. Trimming pared 0 bases from V and 5 bases from J, leaving 22 bases between. The CDR3, as DNA: TGCGCCAGCAGCCAAGATTTCGTCACGCCTCGAGGAGAGTATGGCTACACCTTC. It translates to CASSQDFVTPRGEYGYTF.

This chain connects TRBV4-1 to TRBJ2-1; tentative D call: TRBD2 (6 bases). CDR3 length: 14 amino acids. The V gene lost 3 bases and the J gene lost 9 bases, with 15 bases spanning the gap. Germline-derived CDR1 and CDR2 are MGHRA and YSYEKL. The CDR3 coding sequence is TGCGCCAGCAGCCACCCCGGACTATCGAGTGAGCAGTTCTTC. This translates into CASSHPGLSSEQFF.

The genes are TRBV2 and TRBJ1-5; D gene uncertain. V gave up 4 bases and J gave up 3 bases, with 10 bases separating them. Per the germline V gene, CDR1 is SNHLY and CDR2 is FYNNEI. The CDR3 consists of 14 residues. CDR3: CASSVRGFNQPQHF. Written as DNA, the CDR3 is TGTGCCAGCAGTGTACGGGGATTCAATCAGCCCCAGCATTTT.

The chain couples TRBV5-4 to TRBJ2-6; no reliable D call. Germline values: CDR1 SGHNT, CDR2 YYREEE (reference sequence). V lost 4 bases, J lost 0 bases, and 8 bases lay in between. The CDR3 spans 15 residues. The CDR3 DNA is TGTGCCAGCAGCCTGGAACTCTCTGGGGCCAACGTCCTGACTTTC. Translating gives CASSLELSGANVLTF.

This chain connects TRBV28 to TRBJ2-2, with a possible D match to TRBD2 (6 bases). Germline CDR1 reads MDHEN; CDR2 reads SYDVKM. The V gene lost 7 bases and the J gene lost 0 bases, with 12 bases spanning the gap. The CDR3 loop spans 15 amino acids. The chain's CDR3 is CASTTAGTNTGELFF. The CDR3 bases are TGTGCCAGCACCACCGCGGGGACGAACACCGGGGAGCTGTTTTTT.

The table lists this clone with many counts. The V gene is TRBV11-2, the J gene TRBJ1-4; 7 bases agree with TRBD1. Trimming at V came to 0 bases and at J to 5 bases, leaving 9 bases not matched to a gene. The CDR3 contains 17 residues. Germline CDR1 and CDR2: SGHAT and FQNNGV. CDR3 bases: TGTGCCAGCAGCTTAGAGCCCGCAGGGGACAGAAATGAAAAACTGTTTTTT. This encodes CASSLEPAGDRNEKLFF.

To note about this clone: This CDR3 is also generated by other DNA sequences in the sample. V is TRBV24-1 and J is TRBJ1-5, with D possibly matching TRBD1 (5 bases). Germline V gives CDR1 KGHDR, CDR2 SFDVKD. The CDR3 length is 14 residues. V was trimmed by 2 bases and J by 4 bases, leaving 8 bases between them. The CDR3 loop is CATSDSQGNQPQHF. The CDR3 DNA is TGTGCCACCAGTGATTCCCAGGGAAATCAGCCCCAGCATTTT.

This clone was counted once. The chain couples TRBV10-2 to TRBJ1-3; D gene ambiguous. This CDR3 is built from 12 residues. Germline values: CDR1 WSHSY, CDR2 SAAADI. Deletions cut 8 bases from V and 3 bases from J, with 8 bases between. DNA of the CDR3: TGCGCCAGCGGGTCGGGTGGAAACACCATATATTTT. It specifies CASGSGGNTIYF.

CDR3 region: CAWSVRGSPLHF. The DNA of the CDR3 is TGTGCCTGGAGTGTAAGGGGGTCACCCCTCCACTTT. The chain uses TRBV30 and TRBJ1-6; possibly TRBD1 for D (6 bases). This CDR3 is 12 amino acids long. V was shortened by 0 bases and J by 10 bases, with 7 bases between the two germline ends. Germline CDR1 GTSNPN, CDR2 SVGIG (reference sequence).